The rows below give T cell receptor beta chains drawn from one sample of a study of CD8+ T cells in alopecia areata. TCRdb's table, derived via immunoSEQ multiplex PCR, lists solely in-frame clones and lacks some. Counted here are about 150,000 clones, 40% to 65% occurring once; the ten biggest clones make up just under 20%. The source material was CD8+ T cells sorted from blood, sampled at week 0. Receptors were obtained from a human donor with alopecia areata. CDR3s include the opening cysteine and the closing phenylalanine or tryptophan. D genes are given only for firm matches. Rows may omit the clone size; those that give it use once, few, many or a size class.

TRBV5-6,TRBJ2-7,NA,NA,CASSLRGLNYEQYF,TGTGCCAGCAGCTTGAGAGGACTAAACTACGAGCAGTACTTC
TRBV29-1,TRBJ1-5,once,TRBD1,CSVPGTDNQPQHF,TGCAGCGTTCCAGGGACAGACAATCAGCCCCAGCATTTT
TRBV5-1,TRBJ1-1,once,NA,CASSLNGPGAFF,TGCGCCAGCAGCTTGAATGGGCCAGGAGCTTTCTTT
TRBV25-1,TRBJ1-2,NA,NA,CASSASGIDGYTF,TGTGCCAGCAGTGCCTCAGGGATAGATGGCTACACCTTC
TRBV5-1,TRBJ2-7,NA,NA,CASSLGSTYEQYF,TGCGCCAGCAGCTTGGGCAGTACCTACGAGCAGTACTTC
TRBV2,TRBJ1-2,NA,NA,CATQGEGPGYTF,TGTGCCACCCAAGGGGAAGGGCCTGGCTACACCTTC
TRBV2,TRBJ1-2,NA,NA,CASSEKSRDTIYGYTF,TGTGCCAGCAGTGAAAAGTCCCGGGACACCATCTATGGCTACACCTTC
TRBV29-1,TRBJ1-5,NA,NA,CSVSGADSNQPQHF,TGCAGCGTTTCTGGGGCGGATAGCAATCAGCCCCAGCATTTT
TRBV7-2,TRBJ2-4,NA,NA,CASSPRLARIKNIQYF,TGTGCCAGCAGCCCGCGCCTAGCGCGGATAAAAAACATTCAGTACTTC
TRBV2,TRBJ2-1,NA,NA,CASRIGRGFPFNEQFF,TGTGCCAGCAGGATTGGCCGGGGGTTCCCTTTTAATGAGCAGTTCTTC
TRBV30,TRBJ1-1,NA,NA,CAWGRTNTEAFF,TGTGCCTGGGGCAGGACCAACACTGAAGCTTTCTTT
TRBV5-6,TRBJ2-2,few,TRBD2,CASSLSAGAINTGELFF,TGTGCCAGCAGCTTATCAGCGGGGGCCATAAACACCGGGGAGCTGTTTTTT
TRBV30,TRBJ1-1,NA,TRBD1,CAWSRTGGSEAFF,TGTGCCTGGAGTCGGACAGGAGGCTCTGAAGCTTTCTTT
TRBV25-1,TRBJ2-3,NA,NA,CASSLQGPPDTQYF,TGTGCCAGCAGCCTACAGGGACCCCCAGATACGCAGTATTTT
TRBV7-3,TRBJ2-1,few,NA,CASSLGGLDEQFF,TGTGCCAGCAGCTTAGGCGGGTTGGATGAGCAGTTCTTC
TRBV5-1,TRBJ2-1,few,TRBD2,CASSVSGGASDEQFF,TGCGCCAGCAGCGTTAGCGGGGGGGCGTCGGATGAGCAGTTCTTC
TRBV14,TRBJ2-5,NA,NA,CASSHVGKETQYF,TGTGCCAGCAGCCATGTTGGAAAAGAGACCCAGTACTTC
TRBV30,TRBJ1-1,NA,TRBD1,CAWSADRTEAFF,TGTGCCTGGAGCGCGGACAGGACTGAAGCTTTCTTT
TRBV7-2,TRBJ1-1,once,NA,CASSSPPVNTEAFF,TGTGCCAGCAGCTCGCCTCCGGTGAACACTGAAGCTTTCTTT
TRBV27,TRBJ1-1,NA,TRBD1,CASSEDRGNTEAFF,TGTGCCAGCAGTGAAGACAGGGGGAACACTGAAGCTTTCTTT
TRBV10-3,TRBJ1-1,few,NA,CAISESEGFSTEAFF,TGTGCCATCAGTGAGTCGGAGGGTTTTAGCACTGAAGCTTTCTTT
TRBV5-1,TRBJ2-2,NA,NA,CASSLRQNTGELFF,TGCGCCAGCAGCTTGAGGCAGAACACCGGGGAGCTGTTTTTT
TRBV30,TRBJ2-3,NA,NA,CAWSSLSTDTQYF,TGTGCCTGGAGTTCCCTTAGCACAGATACGCAGTATTTT
TRBV11-1,TRBJ2-2,many,NA,CASSLMGGISGELFF,TGTGCCAGCAGCTTAATGGGGGGAATCAGCGGGGAGCTGTTTTTT
TRBV29-1,TRBJ2-1,NA,NA,CSVVVGNEQFF,TGCAGCGTTGTAGTTGGGAATGAGCAGTTCTTC
TRBV27,TRBJ2-7,NA,TRBD1,CASSLIGTERYEQYF,TGTGCCAGCAGTTTAATCGGGACAGAGCGCTACGAGCAGTACTTC
TRBV29-1,TRBJ2-3,NA,NA,CSVDQGDTQYF,TGCAGCGTAGACCAGGGGGATACGCAGTATTTT
TRBV27,TRBJ2-5,few,NA,CASSSEDETQYF,TGTGCCAGCAGTTCGGAGGACGAGACCCAGTACTTC
TRBV9,TRBJ1-4,few,NA,CASSVSQGSLFF,TGTGCCAGCAGCGTCAGTCAGGGGAGCCTGTTTTTT
TRBV9,TRBJ2-6,NA,TRBD1,CASSAPGQGFSGANVLTF,TGTGCCAGCAGCGCCCCGGGACAGGGATTTTCTGGGGCCAACGTCCTGACTTTC
TRBV18,TRBJ1-2,few,NA,CASSPPDFRYTF,TGTGCCAGCTCACCTCCGGACTTCCGCTACACCTTC
TRBV19,TRBJ2-2,NA,TRBD2,CASIKRGGRTGELFF,TGTGCCAGCATAAAACGGGGGGGCCGCACCGGGGAGCTGTTTTTT
TRBV30,TRBJ1-1,few,NA,CAWGTGGYTEAFF,TGTGCCTGGGGAACCGGTGGGTACACTGAAGCTTTCTTT
TRBV7-2,TRBJ2-3,NA,TRBD1,CASNPGQEWDTQYF,TGTGCCAGCAACCCCGGACAGGAATGGGATACGCAGTATTTT
TRBV29-1,TRBJ2-1,few,TRBD1,CSVEGQGSIEQFF,TGCAGCGTTGAAGGACAGGGTAGTATTGAGCAGTTCTTC
TRBV2,TRBJ2-7,once,NA,CASSTMYEQYF,TGTGCCAGCAGTACTATGTACGAGCAGTACTTC
TRBV7-9,TRBJ1-5,few,NA,CASSLLGEPNQPQHF,TGTGCCAGCAGCTTACTCGGGGAACCAAATCAGCCCCAGCATTTT
TRBV4-3,TRBJ1-2,few,NA,CASSQGGEDYGYTF,TGCGCCAGCAGCCAGGGTGGAGAGGACTATGGCTACACCTTC
TRBV13,TRBJ2-1,few,NA,CASSLEDNEQFF,TGTGCCAGCAGCTTAGAGGACAATGAGCAGTTCTTC
TRBV6-6,TRBJ2-5,NA,NA,CASSIRENQETQYF,TGTGCCAGCAGTATCCGGGAAAACCAAGAGACCCAGTACTTC
TRBV30,TRBJ1-1,few,TRBD1,CAWRSGQKNTEAFF,TGTGCCTGGAGATCGGGACAGAAGAACACTGAAGCTTTCTTT
TRBV30,TRBJ1-1,NA,NA,CAWSVGGATEAFF,TGTGCCTGGAGTGTAGGAGGGGCCACTGAAGCTTTCTTT
TRBV6-4,TRBJ2-1,few,TRBD2,CASSLVAGRSYNEQFF,TGTGCCAGCAGTTTAGTAGCGGGGCGTTCCTACAATGAGCAGTTCTTC
TRBV5-6,TRBJ2-4,NA,NA,CASSQTGTPIQYF,TGTGCCAGCAGCCAAACAGGAACGCCCATTCAGTACTTC
TRBV30,TRBJ2-7,NA,NA,CAWSREDHYEQYF,TGTGCCTGGAGTAGGGAGGACCACTACGAGCAGTACTTC
TRBV4-3,TRBJ1-6,NA,TRBD1,CASSQTGGTSPLHF,TGCGCCAGCAGCCAGACAGGGGGGACTTCACCCCTCCACTTT
TRBV19,TRBJ2-7,NA,NA,CASSSTVGSYEQYF,TGTGCCAGTAGTTCTACGGTGGGCTCCTACGAGCAGTACTTC
TRBV5-1,TRBJ2-7,few,NA,CASTGAYEQYF,TGCGCCAGCACGGGGGCCTACGAGCAGTACTTC
TRBV30,TRBJ2-2,NA,NA,CAWSVTGTGELFF,TGTGCCTGGAGTGTAACGGGCACCGGGGAGCTGTTTTTT
TRBV4-3,TRBJ2-3,NA,NA,CASSQDPQLSTDTQYF,TGCGCCAGCAGCCAAGATCCGCAGCTTAGCACAGATACGCAGTATTTT
TRBV29-1,TRBJ2-1,NA,NA,CSVESKQFF,TGCAGCGTTGAGTCAAAGCAGTTCTTC
TRBV5-1,TRBJ1-1,NA,NA,CASSLASPGGTEAFF,TGCGCCAGCAGCTTGGCATCACCCGGGGGCACTGAAGCTTTCTTT
TRBV2,TRBJ2-3,few,NA,CASIEGGISTDTQYF,TGTGCCAGCATCGAGGGGGGGATAAGCACAGATACGCAGTATTTT
TRBV16,TRBJ1-6,many,NA,CASSLNSPLHF,TGTGCCAGCAGCCTTAATTCACCCCTCCACTTT
TRBV28,TRBJ1-5,NA,TRBD1,CASSGSEGTGDQPQHF,TGTGCCAGCAGTGGTTCCGAAGGGACAGGAGATCAGCCCCAGCATTTT
TRBV30,TRBJ1-1,NA,TRBD1,CAWSVTGVAFF,TGTGCCTGGAGTGTTACAGGGGTTGCTTTCTTT